The following is a T cell receptor (beta chain) sequence with its context. Its matching antigen is unknown. Trimming removed 6 bases at V and 3 bases at J, with 9 bases between. This CDR3 has 12 residues. Germline V gene data show CDR1 as SGHTA and CDR2 as FQGNSA. The whole isolated RNA underwent reverse transcription, so sequencing captured expressed TCRB transcripts. Deep immunoSEQ sequencing covered naive, central memory and regulatory T cell samples. Assay: immunoSEQ multiplex PCR; the TCRdb copy retains only in-frame clones and omits some. The sample records approximately 260,000 clones, around 22% being singletons. This entry belongs to a study of beta chain features in type 1 diabetes. Points from the study as a whole: TCRB CDR3s from Type 1 diabetes patients were moderately but significantly shorter in all four CD4+ subsets.

Input material: naive CD4+ T cells from blood. The receptor's source is a woman aged 30 to 39 with type 1 diabetes. The V and J genes are TRBV7-2 and TRBJ2-7; no reliable D call. The CDR3 is CASSSSLYEQYF. The DNA of the CDR3 is TGTGCCAGCAGTTCCTCACTCTACGAGCAGTACTTC.